This passage covers 24 T cell receptor beta chains from one sample sequenced in a study of blood T cell repertoires in COVID-19. The protocol was immunoSEQ multiplex PCR, while the TCRdb copy is restricted to in-frame clones and leaves out a portion. The sample carries 200,000 or so clones, around 90% recorded once. Sample: peripheral blood. These receptor sequences come from a man in his fifties or sixties with COVID-19, enrolled during active disease.

The chain links TRBV27 to TRBJ2-7; 10 positions match TRBD2. After removal of 6 bases from V and 2 bases from J, the junction contained 4 bases not matched to a gene. Germline CDR1 is MNHEY and CDR2 is SMNVEV (reference sequence). CDR3 length: 14 residues. The CDR3 here is CASSRTSGPYEQYF. The CDR3 DNA sequence: TGTGCCAGCAGCCGGACTAGCGGCCCCTACGAGCAGTACTTC.

The V and J genes are TRBV10-3 and TRBJ2-1; TRBD2 aligns across 7 bases. Germline values: CDR1 ENHRY, CDR2 SYGVKD. J was trimmed by 4 bases and V by 6 bases; bases with no gene match: 6. The CDR3 length is 14 residues. The chain's CDR3 is CAIRLAEEYNEQFF. The CDR3 DNA follows: TGTGCCATCAGGCTAGCGGAAGAATACAATGAGCAGTTCTTC.

The V gene is TRBV7-9, the J gene TRBJ1-1; D call uncertain. This CDR3 is 16 amino acids long. V was trimmed by 5 bases and J by 1 base, leaving 17 bases between them. The germline V gene encodes CDR1 SEHNR and CDR2 FQNEAQ (reference sequence). CDR3 sequence (DNA): TGTGCCAGCAGCGAGAGGACTTTCCCGGGGAACACTGAAGCTTTCTTT. Its translation: CASSERTFPGNTEAFF.

The CDR3: CASRSGGAGDAEQFF. The CDR3, as DNA: TGTGCCAGCAGGTCGGGGGGCGCGGGAGATGCTGAGCAGTTCTTC. The rearrangement joins TRBV27 to TRBJ2-1; D perhaps matches TRBD2 (7 bases). The length of the CDR3 is 15 residues. CDR1 is MNHEY, CDR2 SMNVEV, per germline (reference sequence). The ends were cut back, 6 bases at V and 9 bases at J, with 21 bases in the middle.

The chain couples TRBV21-1 to TRBJ2-5; the listed D gene, TRBD2, was not tested against the DNA. TRBV21-1 is listed as a pseudogene. This CDR3 spans 15 amino acids. Here the CDR3 reads CASSYPRGGQETQYF. The CDR3 DNA is TGTGCCAGCAGCTACCCACGGGGGGGGCAAGAGACCCAGTACTTC.

This CDR3 reads CASSYSGPSSYEQYF. The CDR3 DNA follows: TGTGCCAGCAGTTACAGCGGGCCAAGCTCCTACGAGCAGTACTTC. The rearrangement joins TRBV6-5 to TRBJ2-7; tentative D call: TRBD2 (6 bases). Germline CDR1 and CDR2: MNHEY and SVGAGI. V lost 2 bases to trimming and J lost 0 bases, with 11 bases between them. This CDR3 is 15 amino acids long.

This chain connects TRBV6-5 to TRBJ2-1; TRBD2 matches at 11 bases. Germline values: CDR1 MNHEY, CDR2 SVGAGI. The CDR3 covers 16 residues. The ends lost 4 bases at V and 4 bases at J; junction bases unmatched: 6. The CDR3 loop reads CASSSETSGAYNEQFF. In DNA form, the CDR3 reads TGTGCCAGCAGTTCCGAGACTAGCGGGGCATACAATGAGCAGTTCTTC.

This clone was seen a single time. The CDR3 here is CATSEGSGTGGYNEQFF. The CDR3 coding sequence is TGTGCCACCAGTGAAGGCTCCGGGACAGGGGGCTACAATGAGCAGTTCTTC. The gene calls are TRBV24-1 and TRBJ2-1; 11 bases are shared with TRBD1. The V gene's germline CDR1 is KGHDR and CDR2 SFDVKD. The CDR3 runs 17 residues. Trimming cost V 4 bases and J 3 bases; bases outside gene matches: 7.

The genes are TRBV19 and TRBJ1-6; 10 bases fit TRBD1. J lost 10 bases, V lost 2 bases, and 14 bases had no gene match. The CDR3 has 18 residues. Germline V gives CDR1 LNHDA, CDR2 SQIVND (reference sequence). CDR3 region: CASSIFGQGGSVGSPLHF. In DNA, the CDR3 is TGTGCCAGTAGTATATTTGGACAGGGGGGAAGTGTTGGGTCACCCCTCCACTTT.

In this sample, this clone turned up once. The J gene is TRBJ2-4, the V gene TRBV4-1; D uncertain. CDR3 length equals 16 residues. V was trimmed by 0 bases and J by 0 bases, leaving 9 bases between them. From germline, CDR1 is MGHRA and CDR2 YSYEKL. CDR3 nucleotides: TGCGCCAGCAGCCAAGATAACACCCTAGCCAAAAACATTCAGTACTTC. It encodes CASSQDNTLAKNIQYF.

This clone was recorded only once. The gene calls are TRBV7-2 and TRBJ2-2; TRBD1 matches 8 bases. V trimming: 3 bases; J trimming: 6 bases; junction bases outside the gene matches: 12. The CDR3 loop spans 17 amino acids. CDR1 is SGHTA, CDR2 FQGNSA, per germline. The CDR3 DNA sequence: TGTGCCAGCAGCTTGAGTGGCCCAGGGGGCTCCTCCGGGGAGCTGTTTTTT. It specifies CASSLSGPGGSSGELFF.

This chain joins TRBV10-1 and TRBJ2-1, with 10 nucleotides matching TRBD2. The CDR3 loop spans 16 amino acids. Germline V gene lookup returns CDR1 WNHNN and CDR2 SYGVQD (reference sequence). V lost 3 bases to trimming and J lost 0 bases; unmatched junction nucleotides: 2. The CDR3, as DNA: TGCGCCAGCAGTGATAGCGGGGGGAGCTCCTACAATGAGCAGTTCTTC. It encodes CASSDSGGSSYNEQFF.

The chain has TRBV7-2 and TRBJ1-2; no reliable D call. Germline CDR1 reads SGHTA; CDR2 reads FQGNSA. This CDR3 is built from 14 residues. The V and J ends lost 2 bases and 4 bases respectively, with 11 bases between them. CDR3 nucleotide sequence: TGTGCCAGCAGCTTACTACACAGCATCTATGGCTACACCTTC. Protein product: CASSLLHSIYGYTF.

This clone was counted only a few times. The rearrangement joins TRBV6-4 to TRBJ1-2; TRBD1 matches at 12 bases. Germline lookup yields CDR1 MRHNA and CDR2 SNTAGT. Unmatched junction bases numbered 9, after V lost 10 bases and J lost 6 bases. The CDR3 sequence is 14 residues long. Written as DNA, the CDR3 is TGTGCCACCCGCCGGGACAGGGGGCTCGATGGCTACACCTTC. Translating it yields CATRRDRGLDGYTF.

The rearrangement joins TRBV2 to TRBJ2-3; maybe TRBD2 (8 bases). There are 15 residues in the CDR3. V was cut by 8 bases and J by 0 bases, with 15 bases left in between. Germline V gives CDR1 SNHLY, CDR2 FYNNEI. The CDR3 reads CASQGVAGSTDTQYF. DNA of the CDR3: TGTGCCAGCCAGGGGGTAGCGGGGAGCACAGATACGCAGTATTTT.

CDR3 region: CASSVRAGNTEAFF. In DNA, the CDR3 is TGTGCCAGCAGCGTAAGGGCGGGGAACACTGAAGCTTTCTTT. V and J are TRBV9 and TRBJ1-1, with no clear D. This CDR3 region has 14 residues. Trimming shortened V by 1 base and J by 1 base, and 8 bases separated the two germline ends. Germline V lookup: CDR1 SGDLS, CDR2 YYNGEE. Looking up the rest from reference TRBV9 and TRBJ1-1 gives the full variable domain: DSGVTQTPKHLITATGQRVTLRCSPRSGDLSVYWYQQSLDQGLQFLIQYYNGEERAKGNILERFSAQQFPDLHSELNLSSLELGDSALYFCASSVRAGNTEAFFGQGTRLTVV.

The chain links TRBV30 to TRBJ1-1, with D tentatively TRBD1 (6 bases). CDR3 length: 13 amino acids. The germline V and J ends were trimmed by 3 bases and 7 bases, with 15 bases remaining between them. Per germline, CDR1 GTSNPN and CDR2 SVGIG (reference sequence). The DNA of the CDR3 is TGTGCCTGGAGCAACAGGGTAAAAGGTGAAGCTTTCTTT. Amino acids: CAWSNRVKGEAFF.

V is TRBV6-5 and J is TRBJ2-7; D not resolved. Trimming shortened V by 4 bases and J by 4 bases, and 8 bases separated the two germline ends. The CDR3 is 12 residues long. Germline V gives CDR1 MNHEY, CDR2 SVGAGI. CDR3 in DNA: TGTGCCAGCAGTTCTAGTGGTTACGAGCAGTACTTC. This encodes CASSSSGYEQYF.

The rearrangement uses TRBV6-5 and TRBJ2-7, with 7 nucleotides matching TRBD1. The CDR3 spans 13 residues. Per germline, CDR1 MNHEY and CDR2 SVGAGI. J gave up 5 bases and V 5 bases, and 6 bases lay outside the gene matches. CDR3 nucleotide sequence: TGTGCCAGCAGTAGGGCAGGGGGTAACGAGCAGTACTTC. Its translation: CASSRAGGNEQYF.

V is TRBV24-1 and J is TRBJ1-2; a weak D match, TRBD1 (6 bases). The V and J ends lost 2 bases and 5 bases respectively, with 8 bases between them. The CDR3 is 13 amino acids. Germline assignment: CDR1 KGHDR and CDR2 SFDVKD. CDR3 nucleotide sequence: TGTGCCACCAGTGATTCACAGGGATATGGCTACACCTTC. It codes for CATSDSQGYGYTF.

The DNA of the CDR3 is TGTGCCAGCAGGGGAGGGTCGGGGGCATATACCGGGGAGCTGTTTTTT. Its protein product is CASRGGSGAYTGELFF. The chain couples TRBV2 to TRBJ2-2, with a weak D call TRBD2 (7 bases). V dropped 6 bases and J dropped 5 bases, with 19 bases sitting between them. CDR3 length: 16 amino acids. Germline CDR1 and CDR2: SNHLY and FYNNEI.

This chain joins TRBV3-1 (or the pseudogene TRBV3-2) and TRBJ2-5; TRBD2 matches at 8 bases. Trimming cost V 1 base and J 0 bases; bases outside gene matches: 1. Germline CDR1 LGHDT, CDR2 YNNKEL (reference sequence). The CDR3 runs to 15 residues. The DNA for the CDR3 is TGTGCCAGCAGCCAAGCGGGGGGGTACCAAGAGACCCAGTACTTC. Translated, it gives CASSQAGGYQETQYF.

CDR3 sequence (DNA): TGTGCCAGCAGTTTATTAGTTTTTTATAGCAATCAGCCCCAGCATTTT. It translates to CASSLLVFYSNQPQHF. This rearrangement joins TRBV28 to TRBJ1-5; D is ambiguous. Trimming took off 1 base at V and 0 bases at J, with 10 bases between the two ends. The CDR3 contains 16 residues. The V gene's germline CDR1 is MDHEN and CDR2 SYDVKM.

The CDR3 is CATSGGGGGEQPQHF. The CDR3 nucleotides are TGTGCCACCAGCGGAGGAGGAGGGGGCGAGCAGCCCCAGCATTTT. This chain joins TRBV15 and TRBJ1-5; 7 bases map to TRBD1. Per the germline V gene, CDR1 is LNHNV and CDR2 is YYDKDF (reference sequence). Trimming removed 5 bases from V and 7 bases from J; junction bases left unmatched: 11. The CDR3 is 15 residues long.